A selection of T cell receptor beta chains follows, all from one sample in a study of PD-1 blockade in classical Hodgkin lymphoma. Repertoires were generated with immunoSEQ multiplex PCR, while TCRdb's copy carries only in-frame clones and drops some. The sample carries 17,000 or so clones, around 90% recorded once. Sequencing was performed on peripheral blood mononuclear cells (PBMCs). The receptor source for this set is a human donor with classical Hodgkin lymphoma. Both conserved end residues are part of each CDR3. The D gene is left open where the match is weak. Clone size appears in some rows only: once, few, many, or a class for an expanded clone.

clone_size,cdr3_length,v_call,j_call,d_call,cdr3_aa,cdr3_nt
.,13,TRBV2,TRBJ1-2,.,CASSGSRIYGYTF,TGTGCCAGCAGTGGGAGTAGGATCTATGGCTACACCTTC
once,17,TRBV5-1,TRBJ1-2,.,CASSLSPRAGVDYGYTF,TGCGCCAGCAGTCTTTCACCCCGCGCAGGGGTAGACTATGGCTACACCTTC
.,15,TRBV7-9,TRBJ2-7,.,CASSLVGTAPYEQYF,TGTGCCAGCAGCTTGGTGGGAACAGCCCCCTACGAGCAGTACTTC
.,12,TRBV30,TRBJ1-2,.,CAWSPENYGYTF,TGTGCCTGGAGTCCTGAAAACTATGGCTACACCTTC
.,14,TRBV7-2,TRBJ2-3,TRBD2,CASRPGLAGDTQYF,TGTGCCAGCAGACCAGGACTAGCAGGGGATACGCAGTATTTT
once,15,TRBV28,TRBJ1-5,.,CASSYGKRRNQPQHF,TGTGCCAGCAGTTATGGGAAGCGACGCAATCAGCCCCAGCATTTT
few,12,TRBV6-5,TRBJ1-1,.,CASFTVSDEAFF,TGTGCCAGCTTCACGGTCTCGGATGAAGCTTTCTTT
.,16,TRBV28,TRBJ2-1,.,CASSDKRWVYYNEQFF,TGTGCCAGCAGCGACAAACGATGGGTCTACTACAATGAGCAGTTCTTC
.,12,TRBV30,TRBJ1-1,.,CAWSVVKPEAFF,TGTGCCTGGAGTGTCGTAAAGCCCGAAGCTTTCTTT
.,15,TRBV5-1,TRBJ2-2,.,CASSFSGGRTGELFF,TGCGCCAGCAGCTTTTCCGGGGGCAGGACCGGGGAGCTGTTTTTT
.,14,TRBV2,TRBJ1-1,.,CASRGTGIYAEAFF,TGTGCCAGCAGAGGGACGGGGATTTATGCTGAAGCTTTCTTT
.,17,TRBV7-9,TRBJ2-1,TRBD2,CASSPHPPAGGRGEQFF,TGTGCCAGCAGCCCCCACCCCCCAGCGGGAGGCCGGGGTGAGCAGTTCTTC
.,16,TRBV9,TRBJ2-6,.,CASSVRGDSGANVLTF,TGTGCCAGCAGCGTAAGGGGAGACTCTGGGGCCAACGTCCTGACTTTC
.,13,TRBV23-1,TRBJ2-1,TRBD2,CASHTSGTNEQFF,TGCGCCAGCCATACTAGCGGGACTAATGAGCAGTTCTTC